The present T cell receptor (beta chain) was sequenced within a study of molecular identifiers for immune sequencing clone quantification. Looking at the study overall: Naive CD8 RNA (about 19,000 or 110,000 cells) was divided into five aliquots, with four sequenced.

TCRdb re-analysed the PCR reads in MiXCR, keeping a single row per CDR3 protein. The table records 88,000 or so distinct CDR3 sequences, 20% to 25% of them present only once. This clonotype showed up many times. With 1 base removed from V and 3 bases from J, the gap between germline ends came to 11 bases. Germline CDR1 reads SGHAT; CDR2 reads FQNNGV. This CDR3 is built from 15 residues. With 10%, 30% or 50% of RNA, about 20,000 to 1,100,000 naive CD8 T cells were sequenced. Based on a CD8+CD4-CCR7+CD45RA+ profile, naive CD8 T cells were sorted. Source material: naive CD8+ T cells from blood, with Jurkat cell RNA spiked in. Stated subset: FACS-sorted CD8+CD4-CCR7+CD45RA+ naive T cells. The TCR was taken from a human donor in good health. Some libraries in this study had Jurkat cell RNA spiked in. This rearrangement joins TRBV11-2 to TRBJ2-3, with a possible D match to TRBD2 (6 bases). The CDR3 spells CASSLVGTWTDTQYF. Here the CDR3 DNA reads TGTGCCAGCAGCTTAGTTGGGACTTGGACAGATACGCAGTATTTT.